Detailed here is one TCR beta chain. The authors made TCR beta cDNA libraries by 5'RACE template switching. This switching added a universal primer site and UMIs. One entry per CDR3 protein, without DNA, is what TCRdb gives after re-calling the 5' RACE reads. The table counts just under 150,000 distinct CDR3 sequences; 9.5% to 15% lies in the top ten. The CDR3 contains 13 residues. From germline, CDR1 is SQVTM and CDR2 ANQGSEA. The data stem from a study of T cells expressing NK-cell markers. Study at large: Serological testing identified seven of the eight sequenced donors as HCMV-seropositive and one as seronegative.

The source is a man between 18 and 35 years old in good health. This rearrangement joins TRBV29-1 to TRBJ1-1; there is no DNA to check the TCRdb D call of TRBD1. Sample: blood T cells: a sorted CD56 or NKG2C T cell subset, CD4+ or CD8+ T cells, or bulk PBMC T cells (not recorded which). This CDR3 reads CSVDPGQGLEAFF.